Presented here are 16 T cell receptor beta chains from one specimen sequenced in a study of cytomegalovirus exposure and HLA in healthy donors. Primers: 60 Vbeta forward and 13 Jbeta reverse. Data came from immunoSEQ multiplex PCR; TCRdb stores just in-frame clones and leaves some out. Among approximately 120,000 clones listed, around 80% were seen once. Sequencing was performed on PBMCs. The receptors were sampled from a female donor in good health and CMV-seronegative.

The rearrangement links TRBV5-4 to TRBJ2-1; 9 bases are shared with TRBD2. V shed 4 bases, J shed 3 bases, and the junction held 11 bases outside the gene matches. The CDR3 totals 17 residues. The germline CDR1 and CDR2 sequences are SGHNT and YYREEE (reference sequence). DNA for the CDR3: TGTGCCAGCAGCGACAGCCCTAGCGGGGCCGACTACAATGAGCAGTTCTTC. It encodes CASSDSPSGADYNEQFF.

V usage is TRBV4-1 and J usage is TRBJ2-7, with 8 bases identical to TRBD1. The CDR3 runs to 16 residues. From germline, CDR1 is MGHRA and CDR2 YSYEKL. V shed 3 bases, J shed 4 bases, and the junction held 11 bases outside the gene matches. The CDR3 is CASSHGFWGQEYEQYF. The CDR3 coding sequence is TGCGCCAGCAGCCATGGGTTTTGGGGACAGGAGTACGAGCAGTACTTC.

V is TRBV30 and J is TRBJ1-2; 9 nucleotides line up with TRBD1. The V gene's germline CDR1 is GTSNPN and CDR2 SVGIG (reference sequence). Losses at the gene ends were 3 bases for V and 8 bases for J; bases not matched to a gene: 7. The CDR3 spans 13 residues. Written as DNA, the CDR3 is TGTGCCTGGAGGTTGACAGGGGGTAAGGGCTACACCTTC. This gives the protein CAWRLTGGKGYTF.

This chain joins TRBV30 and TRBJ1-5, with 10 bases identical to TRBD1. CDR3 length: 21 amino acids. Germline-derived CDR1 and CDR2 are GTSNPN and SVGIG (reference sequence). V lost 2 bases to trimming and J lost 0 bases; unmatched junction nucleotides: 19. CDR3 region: CAWSPRYGRDRGPYSNQPQHF. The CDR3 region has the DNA TGTGCCTGGAGTCCTCGATACGGCCGGGACAGGGGTCCCTATAGCAATCAGCCCCAGCATTTT. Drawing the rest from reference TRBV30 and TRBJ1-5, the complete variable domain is SQTIHQWPATLVQPVGSPLSLECTVEGTSNPNLYWYRQAAGRGLQLLFYSVGIGQISSEVPQNLSASRPQDRQFILSSKKLLLSDSGFYLCAWSPRYGRDRGPYSNQPQHFGDGTRLSIL.

CDR3 region: CASRADGGGNQPQHF. Here the CDR3 DNA reads TGTGCCAGCAGAGCAGACGGGGGAGGCAATCAGCCCCAGCATTTT. The chain uses TRBV2 and TRBJ1-5, with a possible D match to TRBD1 (5 bases). V lost 6 bases and J lost 2, with 14 bases in between. From germline, CDR1 is SNHLY and CDR2 FYNNEI. CDR3 length equals 15 residues.

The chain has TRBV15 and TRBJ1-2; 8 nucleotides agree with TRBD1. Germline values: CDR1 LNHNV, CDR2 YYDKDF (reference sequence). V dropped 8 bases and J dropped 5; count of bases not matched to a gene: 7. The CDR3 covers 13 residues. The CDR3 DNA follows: TGTGCCACCTCACAGGGGGAGGCTTATGGCTACACCTTC. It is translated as CATSQGEAYGYTF.

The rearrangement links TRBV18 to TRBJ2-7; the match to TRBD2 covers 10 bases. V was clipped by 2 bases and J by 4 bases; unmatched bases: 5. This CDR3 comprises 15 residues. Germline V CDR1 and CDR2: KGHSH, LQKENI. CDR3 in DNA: TGTGCCAGCTCACCAACCGGGACTAGCGTTTACGAGCAGTACTTC. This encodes CASSPTGTSVYEQYF. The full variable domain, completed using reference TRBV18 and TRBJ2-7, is NAGVMQNPRHLVRRRGQEARLRCSPMKGHSHVYWYRQLPEEGLKFMVYLQKENIIDESGMPKERFSAEFPKEGPSILRIQQVVRGDSAAYFCASSPTGTSVYEQYFGPGTRLTVT.

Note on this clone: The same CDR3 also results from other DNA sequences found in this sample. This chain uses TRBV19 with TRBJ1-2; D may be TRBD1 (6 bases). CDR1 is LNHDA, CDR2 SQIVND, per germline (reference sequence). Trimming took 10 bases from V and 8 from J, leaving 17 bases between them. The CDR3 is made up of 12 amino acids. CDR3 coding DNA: TGTGCCACCGCCAACCAGGGGCGGGGCTACACCTTC. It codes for CATANQGRGYTF.

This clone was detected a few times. CDR3 sequence: CASWALFANTGELFF. CDR3 coding DNA: TGTGCCAGCTGGGCCTTATTTGCGAACACCGGGGAGCTGTTTTTT. The chain couples TRBV27 to TRBJ2-2; unclear D gene. Trimming took 8 bases from V and 0 from J, leaving 13 bases between them. Looked up from germline, CDR1 is MNHEY and CDR2 is SMNVEV (reference sequence). The CDR3 has 15 residues.

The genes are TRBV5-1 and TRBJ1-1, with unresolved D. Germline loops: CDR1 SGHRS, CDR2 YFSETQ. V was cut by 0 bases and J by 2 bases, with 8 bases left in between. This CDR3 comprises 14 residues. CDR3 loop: CASSLGQVNTEAFF. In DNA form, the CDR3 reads TGCGCCAGCAGCTTGGGTCAGGTAAACACTGAAGCTTTCTTT.

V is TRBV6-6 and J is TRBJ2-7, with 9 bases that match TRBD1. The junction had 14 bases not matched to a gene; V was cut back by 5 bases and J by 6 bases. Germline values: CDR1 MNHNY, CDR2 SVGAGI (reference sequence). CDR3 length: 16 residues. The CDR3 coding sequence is TGTGCCAGCAGTAAAACCTCTCCGGGACAGGGCGCCGAGCAGTACTTC. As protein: CASSKTSPGQGAEQYF.

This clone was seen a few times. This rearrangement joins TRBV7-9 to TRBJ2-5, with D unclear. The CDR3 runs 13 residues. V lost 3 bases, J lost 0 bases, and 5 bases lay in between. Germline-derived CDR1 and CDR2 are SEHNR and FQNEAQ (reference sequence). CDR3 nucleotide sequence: TGTGCCAGCAGCTTGGGCCACCAAGAGACCCAGTACTTC. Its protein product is CASSLGHQETQYF.

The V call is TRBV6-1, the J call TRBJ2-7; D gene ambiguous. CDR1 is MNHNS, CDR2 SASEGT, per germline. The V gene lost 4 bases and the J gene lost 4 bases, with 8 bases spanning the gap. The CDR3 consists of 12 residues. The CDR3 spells CASSGSIYEQYF. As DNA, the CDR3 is TGTGCCAGCAGTGGCAGTATTTACGAGCAGTACTTC.

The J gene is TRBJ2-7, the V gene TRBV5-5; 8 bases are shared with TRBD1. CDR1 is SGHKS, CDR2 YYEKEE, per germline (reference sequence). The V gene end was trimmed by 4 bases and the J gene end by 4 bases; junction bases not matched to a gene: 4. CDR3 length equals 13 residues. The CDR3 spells CASSVQGAYEQYF. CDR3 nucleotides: TGTGCCAGCAGCGTGCAGGGGGCTTACGAGCAGTACTTC.

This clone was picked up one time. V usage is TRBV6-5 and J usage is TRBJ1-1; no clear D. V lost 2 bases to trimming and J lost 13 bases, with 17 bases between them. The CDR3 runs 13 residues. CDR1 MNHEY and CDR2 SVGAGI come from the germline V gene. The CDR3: CASSYNIGGVGFF. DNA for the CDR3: TGTGCCAGCAGTTACAATATCGGTGGTGTTGGTTTCTTT.

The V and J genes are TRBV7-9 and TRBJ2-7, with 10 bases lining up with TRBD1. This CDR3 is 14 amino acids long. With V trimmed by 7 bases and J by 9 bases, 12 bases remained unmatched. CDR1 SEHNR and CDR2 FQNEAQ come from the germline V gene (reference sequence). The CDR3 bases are TGTGCCAGCACCCCCGGGACAGGGGTCGGGGGGCAGTACTTC. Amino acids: CASTPGTGVGGQYF. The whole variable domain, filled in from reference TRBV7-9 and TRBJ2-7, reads DTGVSQNPRHKITKRGQNVTFRCDPISEHNRLYWYRQTLGQGPEFLTYFQNEAQLEKSRLLSDRFSAERPKGSFSTLEIQRTEQGDSAMYLCASTPGTGVGGQYFGPGTRLTVT.